The 15 T cell receptor beta chains below come from one sample, sequenced in a study of CD8 T cells in ankylosing spondylitis. Study-level points and caveats: Ankylosing spondylitis blood appeared to carry a characteristic TCR beta motif of fewer than 10 highly homologous variants.

TCRdb passed the 5' RACE reads through MiXCR, listing each CDR3 protein once. The data hold just under 550,000 distinct CDR3 sequences, with about 13% observed a single time. No cognate antigen is known for these TCRs. The sample taken for sequencing was blood, either unsorted or a sorted T cell fraction (not recorded which). Every receptor here comes from a male donor with ankylosing spondylitis.

This chain uses TRBV3-1 with TRBJ2-7; 8 bases agree with TRBD2. The J segment lost 7 bases and the V segment lost 5 bases, leaving 4 bases of the junction unmatched. The CDR3 is made up of 12 amino acids. The germline CDR1 and CDR2 sequences are LGHDT and YNNKEL (reference sequence). CDR3 sequence (DNA): TGTGCCAGCAGCAACGGGGGGGTTGAGCAGTACGTC. Protein sequence: CASSNGGVEQYV.

This clonotype turned up a few times. The genes are TRBV5-1 and TRBJ2-2; the D gene is possibly TRBD2 (5 bases). Per germline, CDR1 SGHRS and CDR2 YFSETQ. This CDR3 contains 14 residues. V gave up 5 bases and J gave up 7 bases, with 15 bases separating them. CDR3 sequence: CASRSDWENGELFF. The CDR3 coding sequence is TGCGCCAGCAGAAGTGATTGGGAGAACGGGGAGCTGTTTTTT.

The rearrangement links TRBV11-2 to TRBJ2-3; D might be TRBD1 or TRBD2, each matching 5 bases. The CDR3 has 14 residues. V was clipped by 2 bases and J by 4 bases, with 10 bases between them. The germline V gene encodes CDR1 SGHAT and CDR2 FQNNGV. CDR3 in DNA: TGTGCCAGCAGCTTAAGTCGGGGCTCAGATACGCAGTATTTT. Its translation is CASSLSRGSDTQYF.

The chain couples TRBV28 to TRBJ2-3; the D gene is possibly TRBD2 (5 bases). CDR1 is MDHEN and CDR2 is SYDVKM in the germline V gene. This CDR3 comprises 15 residues. The V gene lost 3 bases and the J gene lost 2 bases, with 12 bases spanning the gap. This CDR3 is CASSFSSGATDTQYF. CDR3 in DNA: TGTGCCAGCAGTTTCAGCAGCGGTGCCACAGATACGCAGTATTTT. Together with reference TRBV28 and TRBJ2-3, the CDR3 gives the full variable domain: DVKVTQSSRYLVKRTGEKVFLECVQDMDHENMFWYRQDPGLGLRLIYFSYDVKMKEKGDIPEGYSVSREKKERFSLILESASTNQTSMYLCASSFSSGATDTQYFGPGTRLTVL.

Only a few counts were recorded for this clonotype. The V and J genes are TRBV13 and TRBJ2-1, with 8 nucleotides matching TRBD2. V lost 4 bases to trimming and J lost 4 bases; unmatched junction nucleotides: 6. In germline, CDR1 is PRHDT, CDR2 FYEKMQ (reference sequence). The CDR3 is made up of 15 amino acids. The CDR3 DNA reads TGTGCCAGCAGCTCGAGGACTAGCAGGTACAATGAGCAGTTCTTC. This sequence encodes CASSSRTSRYNEQFF.

The V call is TRBV20-1, the J call TRBJ2-1, with D possibly TRBD2 on 6 matching bases. This CDR3 region has 14 residues. Germline V gene lookup returns CDR1 DFQATT and CDR2 SNEGSKA (reference sequence). The V and J ends lost 4 bases and 1 base respectively, with 11 bases between them. Here the CDR3 reads CSAKGRLSYNEQFF. The CDR3 nucleotides are TGCAGTGCTAAAGGGAGGTTATCCTACAATGAGCAGTTCTTC.

In this sample, this clonotype turned up a few times. The rearrangement joins TRBV7-9 to TRBJ2-7; D is undetermined. The V gene's germline CDR1 is SEHNR and CDR2 FQNEAQ (reference sequence). CDR3 length: 14 amino acids. Trimming cost V 4 bases and J 5 bases, with 15 bases left between them. The CDR3 DNA reads as TGTGCCAGCAGCTCAAGGGCGGTGAGCGACGAGCAGTACGTC. As protein: CASSSRAVSDEQYV.

This clonotype was observed a single time. The chain employs TRBV20-1 and TRBJ2-6; no clear D. Per the germline V gene, CDR1 is DFQATT and CDR2 is SNEGSKA (reference sequence). Deletions cut 6 bases from V and 2 bases from J, with 5 bases between. This CDR3 spans 12 amino acids. The CDR3 sequence is CSATPGANVLTF. The CDR3, as DNA: TGCAGTGCCACCCCTGGGGCCAACGTCCTGACTTTC.

This clonotype was detected many times. This chain uses TRBV24-1 with TRBJ2-3, with D possibly TRBD1 on 5 matching bases. V gave up 3 bases and J gave up 1 base, with 7 bases separating them. Looked up from germline, CDR1 is KGHDR and CDR2 is SFDVKD. This CDR3 comprises 14 residues. The CDR3 DNA reads TGTGCCACCAGTGATCCACAGGGCACAGATACGCAGTATTTT. This codes for CATSDPQGTDTQYF.

V and J are TRBV14 and TRBJ2-2; D possibly corresponds to TRBD1 (6 bases). V was cut by 10 bases and J by 1 base, with 13 bases left in between. CDR1 and CDR2 from the germline V gene are SGHDN and FVKESK. This CDR3 is built from 14 residues. The CDR3 region is CATPGHLNTGELFF. The CDR3, as DNA: TGTGCCACCCCGGGACATCTGAACACCGGGGAGCTGTTTTTT. The entire variable domain, with the rest obtained from reference TRBV14 and TRBJ2-2, is as follows: EAGVTQFPSHSVIEKGQTVTLRCDPISGHDNLYWYRRVMGKEIKFLLHFVKESKQDESGMPNNRFLAERTGGTYSTLKVQPAELEDSGVYFCATPGHLNTGELFFGEGSRLTVL.

The table lists this clonotype with a few counts. V gene TRBV24-1 combines with J gene TRBJ2-3, with TRBD2 matching 7 bases. V shed 7 bases, J shed 7 bases, and the junction held 7 bases outside the gene matches. The germline V gene encodes CDR1 KGHDR and CDR2 SFDVKD. This CDR3 is 13 amino acids long. CDR3 bases: TGTGCCACCAGCCTAACGGGACTATATACGCAGTATTTT. As protein: CATSLTGLYTQYF.

This clonotype was recorded a few times. A read error may account for a junction end that differs from germline. The rearrangement joins TRBV20-1 to TRBJ2-7; 12 bases line up with TRBD1. Germline V lookup: CDR1 DFQATT, CDR2 SNEGSKA (reference sequence). The CDR3 contains 14 residues. In DNA form, the CDR3 reads TGCAGTGCTAGGGCCGGGACAGGGGGCTACGGGCAGTACTTC. This encodes CSARAGTGGYGQYF.

The gene calls are TRBV20-1 and TRBJ2-2; 9 nucleotides align to TRBD1. Trimming at V came to 5 bases and at J to 4 bases, leaving 2 bases not matched to a gene. CDR1 and CDR2 (germline): DFQATT, SNEGSKA (reference sequence). This CDR3 is built from 13 residues. CDR3 nucleotides: TGCAGTGCTTCGACAGGGGGCACCGGGGAGCTGTTTTTT. Residues: CSASTGGTGELFF.

The chain couples TRBV18 to TRBJ2-5; no clear D gene. V was shortened by 3 bases and J by 2 bases, with 10 bases between the two germline ends. CDR1 is KGHSH, CDR2 LQKENI, per germline. CDR3 length: 14 residues. The DNA of the CDR3 is TGTGCCAGCTCACCCGAGACGAGACAAGAGACCCAGTACTTC. The encoded protein is CASSPETRQETQYF.

The chain combines TRBV6-2 or TRBV6-3 with TRBJ1-5; maybe TRBD1 (5 bases). V was trimmed by 6 bases and J by 6 bases, leaving 15 bases between them. The CDR3 sequence is 14 residues long. Germline CDR1 is MNHEY and CDR2 is SVGEGT. CDR3 amino acids: CASRLRVGFQPQHF. The DNA for the CDR3 is TGTGCCAGCAGGCTCAGGGTAGGGTTTCAGCCCCAGCATTTT.